This T cell receptor (beta chain) is drawn from a study of identical twins. A single record per CDR3 protein comes from TCRdb applying MiXCR to the 5' RACE reads. The data show more than 400,000 distinct CDR3 sequences, roughly 15% seen once. Per germline, CDR1 SGHRS and CDR2 YFSETQ. The CDR3 sequence is 13 residues long. V gave up 7 bases and J gave up 3 bases, with 13 bases separating them. Separately, the same data were catalogued under a study of yellow fever vaccine responses in identical twins.

The sequenced material came from CD4+ T cells sorted from blood. The clonotype originates from a woman aged 18 to 35 in good health. The chain links TRBV5-1 to TRBJ2-5, with D possibly being TRBD2 (7 bases). The CDR3 sequence is CASAGAPEETQYF. The CDR3, as DNA: TGCGCCAGCGCGGGGGCCCCCGAAGAGACCCAGTACTTC.